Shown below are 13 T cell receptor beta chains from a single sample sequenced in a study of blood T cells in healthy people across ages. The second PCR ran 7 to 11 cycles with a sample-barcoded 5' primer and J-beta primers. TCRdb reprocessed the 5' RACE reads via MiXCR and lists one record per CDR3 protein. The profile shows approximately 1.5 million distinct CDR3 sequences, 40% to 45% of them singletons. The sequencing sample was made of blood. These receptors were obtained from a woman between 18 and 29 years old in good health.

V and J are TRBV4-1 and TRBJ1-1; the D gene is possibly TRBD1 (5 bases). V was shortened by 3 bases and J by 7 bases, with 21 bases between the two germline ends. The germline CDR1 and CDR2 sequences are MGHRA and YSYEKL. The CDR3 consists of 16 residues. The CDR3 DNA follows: TGCGCCAGCAGCCATCGATGGCAGGGCTTTGAGTTTGAAGCTTTCTTT. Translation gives CASSHRWQGFEFEAFF.

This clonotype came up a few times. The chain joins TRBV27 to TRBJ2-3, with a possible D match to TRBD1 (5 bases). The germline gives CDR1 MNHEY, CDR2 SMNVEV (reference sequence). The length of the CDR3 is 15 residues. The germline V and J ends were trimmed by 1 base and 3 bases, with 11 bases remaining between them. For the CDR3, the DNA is TGTGCCAGCAGTTTATTCCAGGGTGTAACAGATACGCAGTATTTT. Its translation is CASSLFQGVTDTQYF.

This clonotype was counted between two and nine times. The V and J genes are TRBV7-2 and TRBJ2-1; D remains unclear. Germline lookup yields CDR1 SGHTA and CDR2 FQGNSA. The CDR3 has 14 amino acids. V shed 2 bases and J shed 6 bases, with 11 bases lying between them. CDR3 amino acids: CASSLLTSPNEQFF. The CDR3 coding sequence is TGTGCCAGCAGCTTATTAACTTCTCCCAATGAGCAGTTCTTC.

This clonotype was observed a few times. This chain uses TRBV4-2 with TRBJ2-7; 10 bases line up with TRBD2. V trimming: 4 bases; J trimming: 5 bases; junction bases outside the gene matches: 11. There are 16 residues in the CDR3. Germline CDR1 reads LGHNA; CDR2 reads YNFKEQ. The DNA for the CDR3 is TGTGCCAGCAGCCCTTTAATCCCTAGCGGGAGTAACGAGCAGTACTTC. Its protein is CASSPLIPSGSNEQYF.

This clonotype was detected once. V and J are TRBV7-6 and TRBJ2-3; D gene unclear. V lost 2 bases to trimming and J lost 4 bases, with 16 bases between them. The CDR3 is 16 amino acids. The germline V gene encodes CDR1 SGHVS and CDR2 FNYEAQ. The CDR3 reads CASSLTASRLPDTQYF. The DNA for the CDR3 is TGTGCCAGCAGCTTAACTGCCTCACGGCTTCCAGATACGCAGTATTTT.

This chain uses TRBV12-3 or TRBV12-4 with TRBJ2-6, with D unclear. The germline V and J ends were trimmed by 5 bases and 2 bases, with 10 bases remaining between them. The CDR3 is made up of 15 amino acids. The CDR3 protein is CASSPHKTGANVLTF. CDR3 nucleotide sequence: TGTGCCAGCAGTCCTCATAAGACTGGGGCCAACGTCCTGACTTTC.

The chain's CDR3 is CASSVLGQGYNEQFF. CDR3 bases: TGTGCCAGCAGCGTACTGGGACAGGGTTACAATGAGCAGTTCTTC. J is TRBJ2-1 and V is TRBV7-9; TRBD1 aligns across 9 bases. V shed 5 bases, J shed 4 bases, and the junction held 6 bases outside the gene matches. Germline CDR1 is SEHNR and CDR2 is FQNEAQ (reference sequence). The CDR3 loop spans 15 amino acids. The full variable domain, in which reference TRBV7-9 and TRBJ2-1 provide the parts outside the CDR3, is DTGVSQNPRHKITKRGQNVTFRCDPISEHNRLYWYRQTLGQGPEFLTYFQNEAQLEKSRLLSDRFSAERPKGSFSTLEIQRTEQGDSAMYLCASSVLGQGYNEQFFGPGTRLTVL.

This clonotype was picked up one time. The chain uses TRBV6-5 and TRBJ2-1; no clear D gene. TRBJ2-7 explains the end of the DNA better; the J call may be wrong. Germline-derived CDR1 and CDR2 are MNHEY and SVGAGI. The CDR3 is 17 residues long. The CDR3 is CASSFTRADISYNEQYF. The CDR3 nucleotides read TGTGCCAGCAGTTTTACAAGGGCAGATATCTCCTACAATGAGCAGTACTTC.

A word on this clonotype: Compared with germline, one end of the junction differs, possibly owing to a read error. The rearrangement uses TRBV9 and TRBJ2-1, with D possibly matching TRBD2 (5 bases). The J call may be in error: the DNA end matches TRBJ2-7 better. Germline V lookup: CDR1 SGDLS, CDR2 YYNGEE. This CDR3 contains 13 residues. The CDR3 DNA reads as TGTGTCAGCAGTCTTAGCGAATACAATGAGCAGTACTTC. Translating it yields CVSSLSEYNEQYF.

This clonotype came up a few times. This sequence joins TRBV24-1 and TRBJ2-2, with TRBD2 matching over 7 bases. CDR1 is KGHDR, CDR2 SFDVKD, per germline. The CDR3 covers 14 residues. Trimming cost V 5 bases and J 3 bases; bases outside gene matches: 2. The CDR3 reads CATSAAGDTGELFF. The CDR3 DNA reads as TGTGCCACCAGTGCCGCGGGGGACACCGGGGAGCTGTTTTTT.

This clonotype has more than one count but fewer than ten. The CDR3 loop reads CASSNRDRFYEQYF. The CDR3 bases are TGTGCCAGCAGTAACCGGGACAGATTCTACGAGCAGTACTTC. The J gene is TRBJ2-7, the V gene TRBV27; the match to TRBD1 covers 7 bases. The CDR3 covers 14 residues. CDR1 is MNHEY, CDR2 SMNVEV, per germline (reference sequence). Trimming at V came to 5 bases and at J to 3 bases, leaving 7 bases not matched to a gene.

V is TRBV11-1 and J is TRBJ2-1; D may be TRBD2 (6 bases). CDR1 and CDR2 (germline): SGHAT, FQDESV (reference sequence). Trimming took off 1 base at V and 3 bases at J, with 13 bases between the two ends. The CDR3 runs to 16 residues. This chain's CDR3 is CASSLEAGRDYNEQFF. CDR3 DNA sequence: TGTGCCAGCAGCTTAGAGGCGGGAAGGGACTACAATGAGCAGTTCTTC.

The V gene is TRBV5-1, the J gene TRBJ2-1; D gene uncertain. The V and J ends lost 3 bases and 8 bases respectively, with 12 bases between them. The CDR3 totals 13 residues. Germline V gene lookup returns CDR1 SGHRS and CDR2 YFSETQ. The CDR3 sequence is CASSSINFDEQFF. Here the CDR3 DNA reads TGCGCCAGCAGCTCAATCAACTTCGATGAGCAGTTCTTC.